This T cell receptor (beta chain) was obtained from a study of T cell responses to AZD1222 COVID-19 vaccine. The CDR3 has 14 amino acids. Per the germline V gene, CDR1 is SEHNR and CDR2 is FQNEAQ (reference sequence). J was trimmed by 0 bases and V by 8 bases; bases with no gene match: 4. On this clone: Its antigen is unknown.

Here immunoSEQ multiplex PCR was the method, and the copy in TCRdb shows in-frame clones only, minus some. The table includes 100,000 or so clones, 87% detected once. The study, taken as a whole, reports: Increased Spike-specific TCR breadth and depth were observed after two AZD1222 doses. Baseline testing showed seropositivity in only 6 or 7 AZD1222 recipients.

The chain links TRBV7-9 to TRBJ2-1; 7 bases agree with TRBD2. This material consisted of peripheral blood, taken on day 0 of AZD1222 vaccination. The sequence came from an adult in good health. The CDR3: CASPGGSSYNEQFF. The CDR3 DNA follows: TGTGCCAGCCCCGGGGGGAGCTCCTACAATGAGCAGTTCTTC.